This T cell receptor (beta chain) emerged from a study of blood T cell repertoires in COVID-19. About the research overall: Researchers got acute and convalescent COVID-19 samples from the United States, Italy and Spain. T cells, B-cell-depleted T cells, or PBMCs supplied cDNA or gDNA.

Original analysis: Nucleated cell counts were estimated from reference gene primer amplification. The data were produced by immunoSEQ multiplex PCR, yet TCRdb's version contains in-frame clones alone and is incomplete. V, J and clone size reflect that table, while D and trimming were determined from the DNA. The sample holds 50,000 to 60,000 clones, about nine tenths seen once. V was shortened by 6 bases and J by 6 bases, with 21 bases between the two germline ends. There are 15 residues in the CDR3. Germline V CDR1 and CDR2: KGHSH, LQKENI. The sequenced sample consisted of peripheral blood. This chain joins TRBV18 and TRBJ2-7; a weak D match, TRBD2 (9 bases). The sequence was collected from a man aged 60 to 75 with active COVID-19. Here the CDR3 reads CASSAGGGQVGEQYF. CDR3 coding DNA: TGTGCCAGCTCGGCGGGGGGGGGACAGGTCGGCGAGCAGTACTTC.